Listed here are 8 T cell receptor beta chains from one sample, sequenced in a study of CD8+ T cells in alopecia areata. Stated treatment: oral pan-JAK inhibitor, 5-10 mg twice daily. RNA, once extracted, was reverse transcribed into cDNA for use as the sequencing template. Only in-frame clones appear in the TCRdb table, and some are missing; sequencing was by immunoSEQ multiplex PCR. The sample lists over 150,000 clones; roughly 60% were seen once. The sample was CD4+ T cells sorted from blood, taken at week 24, from a patient treated with tofacitinib. These receptors all come from a human donor with alopecia areata.

Only one count was recorded for this clone. This chain links TRBV5-1 with TRBJ2-7; D gene unclear. Between the trimmed V and J ends, which lost 2 bases and 4 bases, there was a span of 7 bases. Germline loops: CDR1 SGHRS, CDR2 YFSETQ. The CDR3 contains 12 residues. The CDR3 is CASSLGMYEQYF. For the CDR3, the DNA is TGCGCCAGCAGCTTAGGGATGTACGAGCAGTACTTC.

For the CDR3, the DNA is TGCGCCAGCAGCTTCGGGGTTCTCTCTGGGGCCAACGTCCTGACTTTC. Translating it yields CASSFGVLSGANVLTF. The rearrangement uses TRBV5-1 and TRBJ2-6, with TRBD2 as a possible D gene (5 bases). CDR3 length equals 16 residues. Germline lookup yields CDR1 SGHRS and CDR2 YFSETQ. Trimming cost V 2 bases and J 0 bases, with 9 bases left between them.

The chain is built from TRBV5-6 and TRBJ2-3, with D possibly being TRBD1 or TRBD2 (6 bases each). The V end was cut by 2 bases, the J end by 5 bases, with 18 bases between. The germline CDR1 and CDR2 sequences are SGHDT and YYEEEE. This CDR3 is 16 amino acids long. In DNA form, the CDR3 reads TGTGCCAGCAGCTTCTCGTCGGGGGCATGGGAAGATACGCAGTATTTT. Translating it yields CASSFSSGAWEDTQYF.

This clone occurred a few times. This chain joins TRBV27 and TRBJ1-2; 7 bases agree with TRBD1. Trimming at V came to 2 bases and at J to 1 base, leaving 7 bases not matched to a gene. CDR1 and CDR2 from the germline V gene are MNHEY and SMNVEV (reference sequence). This CDR3 comprises 16 residues. The CDR3 DNA sequence: TGTGCCAGCAGTTTAACTTCCACAGGGGTTAACTATGGCTACACCTTC. Protein product: CASSLTSTGVNYGYTF.

This chain links TRBV7-3 with TRBJ2-3; maybe TRBD2 (6 bases). The CDR3 runs 14 residues. Deletions cut 5 bases from V and 7 bases from J, with 16 bases between. Looked up from germline, CDR1 is SGHTA and CDR2 is FQGTGA. The CDR3 region has the DNA TGTGCCAGCAGCCCCGGGGCTAGCGTCAATACGCAGTATTTT. Its protein is CASSPGASVNTQYF.

V gene TRBV2 combines with J gene TRBJ2-3; unclear D gene. Germline V gene data show CDR1 as SNHLY and CDR2 as FYNNEI. V was pared by 1 base and J by 1 base, with 6 bases between. This CDR3 is 14 amino acids long. Here the CDR3 DNA reads TGTGCCAGCAGTGAAGGTTTGGGCACAGATACGCAGTATTTT. Its protein is CASSEGLGTDTQYF.

This clone was detected once. This CDR3 is CASSSGAGYQETQYF. The CDR3 coding sequence is TGCGCCAGCAGCTCCGGGGCGGGGTACCAAGAGACCCAGTACTTC. This chain links TRBV5-1 with TRBJ2-5, with D maybe TRBD2 (6 bases). CDR3 length: 15 amino acids. Looked up from germline, CDR1 is SGHRS and CDR2 is YFSETQ. V dropped 3 bases and J dropped 0 bases, with 12 bases sitting between them.

The chain uses TRBV29-1 and TRBJ1-1, with 7 bases identical to TRBD1. The CDR3 is 12 amino acids. The V gene's germline CDR1 is SQVTM and CDR2 ANQGSEA. The ends lost 7 bases at V and 5 bases at J; junction bases unmatched: 7. The CDR3 DNA sequence: TGCAGCGCCCGACAGGGAGGTACTGAAGCTTTCTTT. This gives the protein CSARQGGTEAFF.